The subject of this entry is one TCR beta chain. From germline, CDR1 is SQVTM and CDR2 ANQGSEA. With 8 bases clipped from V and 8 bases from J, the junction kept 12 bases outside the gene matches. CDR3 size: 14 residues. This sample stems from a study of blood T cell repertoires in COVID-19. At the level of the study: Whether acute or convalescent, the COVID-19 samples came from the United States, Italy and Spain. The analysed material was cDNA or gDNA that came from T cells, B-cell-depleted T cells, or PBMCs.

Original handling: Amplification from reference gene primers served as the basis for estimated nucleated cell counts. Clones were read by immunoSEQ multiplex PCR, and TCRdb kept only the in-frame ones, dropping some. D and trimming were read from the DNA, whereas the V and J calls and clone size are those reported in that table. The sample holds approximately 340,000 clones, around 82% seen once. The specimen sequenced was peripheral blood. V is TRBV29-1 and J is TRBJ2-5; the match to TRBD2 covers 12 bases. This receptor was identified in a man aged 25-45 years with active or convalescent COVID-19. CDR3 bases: TGCAGCACCGACGGGCTAGCGGGGGGGATCACCCAGTACTTC. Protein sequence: CSTDGLAGGITQYF.